A single sample gave rise to the 13 T cell receptor beta chains below, sequenced in a study of TIL therapy for anti-PD-1-resistant metastatic lung cancer. Noted time point: pre-treatment sample, taken before nivolumab and TIL therapy. The tumor samples were excised metastases, mostly pleural nodules or supraclavicular lymph nodes. The libraries were made with immunoSEQ v3. Clones were read by immunoSEQ multiplex PCR, and TCRdb kept only the in-frame ones, dropping some. The sample contains 95,000 or so clones, roughly 65% of which appear only once. The sequencing here drew on tumor tissue, taken at baseline. The receptor source for this set is a person aged 25 to 85 with non-small cell lung cancer.

This clone was detected only a few times. This chain connects TRBV5-1 to TRBJ2-7; D is perhaps TRBD2 (5 bases). V dropped 1 base and J dropped 3 bases, with 14 bases sitting between them. This CDR3 has 15 residues. Germline CDR1 reads SGHRS; CDR2 reads YFSETQ. This chain's CDR3 is CASSLFPSINYEQYF. The DNA for the CDR3 is TGCGCCAGCAGCTTGTTCCCTAGCATTAACTACGAGCAGTACTTC. The variable domain in full, with the rest retrieved from reference TRBV5-1 and TRBJ2-7, is KAGVTQTPRYLIKTRGQQVTLSCSPISGHRSVSWYQQTPGQGLQFLFEYFSETQRNKGNFPGRFSGRQFSNSRSEMNVSTLELGDSALYLCASSLFPSINYEQYFGPGTRLTVT.

In this sample, this clone turned up a few times. The rearrangement joins TRBV3-1 (or the pseudogene TRBV3-2) to TRBJ1-1; 8 bases match TRBD1. CDR1 is LGHDT, CDR2 YNNKEL, per germline (reference sequence). V gave up 4 bases and J gave up 1 base; unmatched junction bases: 5. The CDR3 loop spans 15 amino acids. CDR3 coding DNA: TGTGCCAGCAGCCCTTGGACAGGGTCGAACACTGAAGCTTTCTTT. Its protein product is CASSPWTGSNTEAFF.

This clone was observed at least ten times. The chain joins TRBV7-9 to TRBJ1-4; 9 bases match TRBD1. The CDR3 spans 15 residues. J gave up 6 bases and V 5 bases, and 7 bases lay outside the gene matches. Germline assignment: CDR1 SEHNR and CDR2 FQNEAQ (reference sequence). The CDR3 DNA reads TGTGCCAGCAGCCCCACCGACAGGGGGGATGAAAAACTGTTTTTT. Amino acid sequence: CASSPTDRGDEKLFF. Full variable domain (rest looked up from reference TRBV7-9 and TRBJ1-4): DTGVSQNPRHKITKRGQNVTFRCDPISEHNRLYWYRQTLGQGPEFLTYFQNEAQLEKSRLLSDRFSAERPKGSFSTLEIQRTEQGDSAMYLCASSPTDRGDEKLFFGSGTQLSVL.

This chain connects TRBV20-1 to TRBJ2-3, with 12 nucleotides matching TRBD2. This CDR3 is built from 17 residues. The V gene's germline CDR1 is DFQATT and CDR2 SNEGSKA (reference sequence). J was trimmed by 8 bases and V by 3 bases; bases with no gene match: 15. Written as DNA, the CDR3 is TGCAGTGCTAGTGGCCCCGGAACTAGCGGGAGGAGGGGTACGCAGTATTTT. The encoded protein is CSASGPGTSGRRGTQYF.

This clone has a handful of counts. CDR3 residues: CASSPVGLAGGHNNEQFF. The CDR3 DNA reads as TGTGCCAGCAGCCCCGTGGGACTAGCGGGGGGGCATAACAATGAGCAGTTCTTC. The rearrangement uses TRBV5-6 and TRBJ2-1; 16 nucleotides line up with TRBD2. Germline CDR1 reads SGHDT; CDR2 reads YYEEEE. The ends lost 4 bases at V and 5 bases at J; junction bases unmatched: 9. This CDR3 is 18 amino acids long.

The rearrangement links TRBV5-1 to TRBJ1-2, with D unresolved. CDR3 length: 13 residues. The germline V and J ends were trimmed by 2 bases and 4 bases, with 9 bases remaining between them. The germline CDR1 and CDR2 sequences are SGHRS and YFSETQ. This CDR3 is CASSFGEIYGYTF. CDR3 coding DNA: TGCGCCAGCAGCTTTGGGGAGATCTATGGCTACACCTTC.

The V call is TRBV24-1, the J call TRBJ2-5; 9 bases align to TRBD1. CDR3 size: 15 residues. V lost 4 bases, J lost 5 bases, and 7 bases stayed unmatched. Germline-derived CDR1 and CDR2 are KGHDR and SFDVKD. CDR3 nucleotide sequence: TGTGCCACCAGTGAGGCCGGGACAGGGTATGAGACCCAGTACTTC. It is translated as CATSEAGTGYETQYF.

This clone was seen more than once but under ten times. The V call is TRBV28, the J call TRBJ1-4, with D perhaps TRBD1 (5 bases). CDR3 size: 13 residues. CDR1 is MDHEN and CDR2 is SYDVKM in the germline V gene. Between the trimmed V and J ends, which lost 3 bases and 7 bases, there was a span of 9 bases. As DNA, the CDR3 is TGTGCCAGCAGTTTCACGGGGGGTGAAAAACTGTTTTTT. Translating it yields CASSFTGGEKLFF.

V usage is TRBV28 and J usage is TRBJ2-3; D may be TRBD2 (6 bases). Trimming removed 3 bases from V and 2 bases from J, with 18 bases in between. The CDR3 consists of 17 residues. CDR1 and CDR2 (germline): MDHEN, SYDVKM. The DNA for the CDR3 is TGTGCCAGCAGTTTGCCGGGACTCGACTTCCTCACAGATACGCAGTATTTT. Its translation is CASSLPGLDFLTDTQYF.

This clone has just one count. V gene TRBV19 combines with J gene TRBJ2-3, with 8 bases lining up with TRBD2. Trimming at V came to 6 bases and at J to 1 base, leaving 6 bases not matched to a gene. The CDR3 spans 15 residues. Germline V gene data show CDR1 as LNHDA and CDR2 as SQIVND (reference sequence). In nucleotides, the CDR3 is TGTGCCAGTAGCTTCAGTAGCGGGGGCACAGATACGCAGTATTTT. It specifies CASSFSSGGTDTQYF.

This clone occurred a few times. The chain combines TRBV10-3 with TRBJ2-7, with TRBD1 matching 7 bases. Germline V gene data show CDR1 as ENHRY and CDR2 as SYGVKD. CDR3 length equals 14 residues. Germline trimming cut 5 bases from V and 2 bases from J; bases unmatched to any gene: 6. The CDR3 is CAISSTGLTYEQYF. CDR3 DNA sequence: TGTGCCATCAGTTCGACAGGGCTAACCTACGAGCAGTACTTC.

The chain links TRBV3-1 (or the pseudogene TRBV3-2) to TRBJ1-2; no firm D call. CDR1 is LGHDT, CDR2 YNNKEL, per germline (reference sequence). This CDR3 region has 13 residues. The V end was cut by 4 bases, the J end by 8 bases, with 14 bases between. The CDR3 nucleotides read TGTGCCAGCAGCCGGCAGGAATCAGACGGCTACACCTTC. Protein: CASSRQESDGYTF.

This clone was seen a handful of times. Other DNA sequences within the sample encode an identical CDR3. This chain links TRBV28 with TRBJ2-7, with D unclear. This CDR3 contains 11 residues. Germline CDR1 reads MDHEN; CDR2 reads SYDVKM. With 5 bases removed from V and 2 bases from J, the gap between germline ends came to 4 bases. The CDR3 protein is CASSDPYEQYF. The DNA of the CDR3 is TGTGCCAGCAGTGATCCCTACGAGCAGTACTTC.